The next 12 T cell receptor beta chains were all read from a single sample in a study of CXCR3-negative and CXCR3-positive naive CD8 T cells. Carrying UMI labels, the TRB cDNA libraries were prepared through 5' RACE. Reprocessing the 5' RACE reads, TCRdb reports a single entry for every CDR3 protein and omits DNA. The repertoire table contains tens of thousands of distinct CDR3 sequences. Sequencing was carried out using naive CXCR3- CD8+ T cells from blood. Subset noted: CD45RO-CCR7+CD27+CD95- naive CD8+ T cells lacking CXCR3 (TNR3-). Receptor source: a human donor in good health. Some clones in this sample may be carry-over from other donors' samples.

The rearrangement joins TRBV7-9 to TRBJ2-1; without DNA, the TCRdb call of TRBD1 cannot be checked. This CDR3 comprises 16 residues. Germline V gives CDR1 SEHNR, CDR2 FQNEAQ (reference sequence). CDR3 loop: CASSPRGPDSYNKQFF.

The V and J genes are TRBV29-1 and TRBJ1-2. The CDR3 runs 11 residues. Germline V lookup: CDR1 SQVTM, CDR2 ANQGSEA. Here the CDR3 reads CSVDLDYGYTF.

The CDR3: CASSFRVTYNEQFF. J is TRBJ2-1 and V is TRBV7-9; the D call from TCRdb, TRBD1, cannot be confirmed without DNA. The CDR3 totals 14 residues. Per the germline V gene, CDR1 is SEHNR and CDR2 is FQNEAQ (reference sequence). The entire variable domain, with the rest obtained from reference TRBV7-9 and TRBJ2-1, is as follows: DTGVSQNPRHKITKRGQNVTFRCDPISEHNRLYWYRQTLGQGPEFLTYFQNEAQLEKSRLLSDRFSAERPKGSFSTLEIQRTEQGDSAMYLCASSFRVTYNEQFFGPGTRLTVL.

V is TRBV28 and J is TRBJ2-7; as DNA is missing, the TRBD2 call by TCRdb cannot be tested. The V gene's germline CDR1 is MDHEN and CDR2 SYDVKM. The CDR3 covers 16 residues. The CDR3 sequence: CASSLHASGRDYEQYF.

The V and J genes are TRBV4-1 and TRBJ2-3; no DNA is available, so the TRBD2 call from TCRdb remains unchecked. The length of the CDR3 is 17 residues. In germline, CDR1 is MGHRA, CDR2 YSYEKL. The CDR3 sequence is CASSQDKLAGSTDTQYF.

The chain employs TRBV5-1 and TRBJ2-7; TCRdb picks TRBD2, but there is no DNA to check that call. Germline V lookup: CDR1 SGHRS, CDR2 YFSETQ. The CDR3 sequence is 14 residues long. The chain's CDR3 is CASSLGSGAYEQYF.

The rearrangement links TRBV12-3 or TRBV12-4 to TRBJ1-2; there is no DNA to check the TCRdb D call of TRBD1. The CDR3 runs 13 residues. This CDR3 is CASSPGAVYGYTF.

The V gene is TRBV5-1, the J gene TRBJ2-1; no DNA is available, so the TRBD2 call from TCRdb remains unchecked. Germline CDR1 and CDR2: SGHRS and YFSETQ. The CDR3 covers 16 residues. The CDR3 region is CASRDGPDETYNEQFF.

This rearrangement joins TRBV5-1 to TRBJ2-1. This CDR3 region has 15 residues. Germline V gene data show CDR1 as SGHRS and CDR2 as YFSETQ. The CDR3 loop is CASSLAGLALNEQFF.

CDR3: CATSGGPTDTQYF. The chain links TRBV19 to TRBJ2-3; as DNA is missing, the TRBD2 call by TCRdb cannot be tested. The CDR3 runs 13 residues. Germline assignment: CDR1 LNHDA and CDR2 SQIVND (reference sequence).

V gene TRBV29-1 combines with J gene TRBJ1-2. There are 12 residues in the CDR3. Per the germline V gene, CDR1 is SQVTM and CDR2 is ANQGSEA. CDR3 loop: CSVEVVDYGYTF.

This sequence joins TRBV19 and TRBJ1-1. The CDR3 is 17 residues long. Germline V CDR1 and CDR2: LNHDA, SQIVND (reference sequence). The CDR3: CASSTQGLSGSRTEAFF.